The T cell receptor beta chain described here comes from a study of T cells in Graves' hyperthyroidism and ophthalmopathy. In the study overall: It was at initial diagnosis, before any treatment, that peripheral blood was collected.

Of note for this clonotype: Its target is unknown.

Diagnostic decisions used clinical symptoms, serum thyroxine and TRAb, thyroid ultrasound and orbital computed tomography. Losses at the gene ends were 1 base for V and 10 bases for J; bases not matched to a gene: 7. This CDR3 spans 15 amino acids. CDR1 is SGHNT and CDR2 is YENEEA in the germline V gene. Study-level points and caveats: Peripheral blood also featured most of the thyroid clonotypes expanded above 0.001. Model predictions of ophthalmopathy came a median approximately 6.8 months before onset.

Researchers amplified the TCR beta CDR3 regions from RNA transcripts. In the first-round RT-PCR of the TCR CDR3, the HTBI primer set was used. MiXCR was run by TCRdb on the multiplex PCR reads, yielding one entry per CDR3 protein. Here the sample spans approximately 400,000 distinct CDR3 sequences, 15% to 19% being singletons. Sequenced input: blood. This sequence originates from a woman aged 18-30 years with Graves' hyperthyroidism. This sequence joins TRBV11-3 and TRBJ2-1; 10 bases fit TRBD2. The CDR3 DNA sequence: TGTGCCAGCAGCTTAGGGGTAGCGGGAGGCGACGAGCAGTTCTTC. Translating gives CASSLGVAGGDEQFF.